This T cell receptor beta chain comes out of a study of shared clonotypes between healthy human individuals. For the study at large: There were three CD4 naive, three CD4 memory, two CD8 naive and one CD8 memory plates per donor. Study results and caveats: Larger estimated richness was generally recorded for naive subsets relative to memory subsets.

Repertoires were generated with immunoSEQ multiplex PCR, while TCRdb's copy carries only in-frame clones and drops some. The sample holds hundreds of thousands of clones, around 72% seen once. CDR1 is SNHLY, CDR2 FYNNEI, per germline. The CDR3 extends over 13 amino acids. With regard to this clone: Its antigen is not identified. The junction departs from the called germline gene at one end, perhaps through a read error.

The TCR sequence derives from a woman in her 30s in good health. The sample comprised memory CD4+ T cells sorted from blood. The subset: CD45RA-negative fraction. The chain employs TRBV2 and TRBJ2-1; TRBD2 aligns across 10 bases. The CDR3 bases are TGTGCCAGCAGTGAACTAAGGACTAGCGGAAAGATCTTC. It is translated as CASSELRTSGKIF. The whole variable domain, filled in from reference TRBV2 and TRBJ2-1, reads EPEVTQTPSHQVTQMGQEVILRCVPISNHLYFYWYRQILGQKVEFLVSFYNNEISEKSEIFDDQFSVERPDGSNFTLKIRSTKLEDSAMYFCASSELRTSGKIFGPGTRLTVL.